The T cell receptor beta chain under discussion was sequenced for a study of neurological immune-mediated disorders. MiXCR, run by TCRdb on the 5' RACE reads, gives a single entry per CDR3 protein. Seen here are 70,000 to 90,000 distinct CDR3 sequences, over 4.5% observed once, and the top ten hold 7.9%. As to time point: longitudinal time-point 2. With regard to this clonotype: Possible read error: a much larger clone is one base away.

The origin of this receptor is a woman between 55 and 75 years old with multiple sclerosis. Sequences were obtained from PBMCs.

The DNA of the CDR3 is TGTGCCAGCTCACCAGCTGACTGGGGAACTGAAGCTTTCTTT. This gives the protein CASSPADWGTEAFF. The chain is built from TRBV18 and TRBJ1-1; D is undetermined. The germline gives CDR1 KGHSH, CDR2 LQKENI. Trimming left V 2 bases short and J 5 bases short, with 12 bases between. The CDR3 has 14 amino acids.